These 25 T cell receptor beta chains came from one sample sequenced in a study of shared clonotypes between healthy human individuals. The table came from immunoSEQ multiplex PCR; TCRdb's copy has only in-frame clones and leaves some out. The sample consists of 2 million to 2.5 million clones, approximately 96% of them appearing once. The sample consisted of naive CD4+ T cells sorted from blood. The subset denotes: CD45RA+ positively selected. The receptors stem from a man younger than 30 in good health.

This sequence joins TRBV7-8 and TRBJ1-6, with a possible D match to TRBD1 (5 bases). Germline CDR1 is SGHVS and CDR2 is FQNEAQ. V was pared by 4 bases and J by 9 bases, with 16 bases between. The CDR3 loop spans 15 amino acids. The CDR3 loop is CASSWAQGSGSPLHF. For the CDR3, the DNA is TGTGCCAGCAGCTGGGCGCAGGGTTCGGGTTCACCCCTCCACTTT.

CDR3 sequence (DNA): TGCGCCAGCAGCTCAAGCCCACAGAGTTCCTCTGGAAACACCATATATTTT. Translating gives CASSSSPQSSSGNTIYF. This sequence joins TRBV5-1 and TRBJ1-3; D gene ambiguous. Trimming took 3 bases from V and 0 from J, leaving 16 bases between them. This CDR3 is 17 amino acids long. Per the germline V gene, CDR1 is SGHRS and CDR2 is YFSETQ.

V is TRBV6-5 and J is TRBJ2-7; TRBD1 is a possible D gene (6 bases). The CDR3 has 14 amino acids. Germline V CDR1 and CDR2: MNHEY, SVGAGI. V lost 4 bases to trimming and J lost 5 bases, with 15 bases between them. In DNA form, the CDR3 reads TGTGCCAGCAGTTTCCACAGGGCTGCCGACGAGCAGTACTTC. Translating gives CASSFHRAADEQYF.

The chain joins TRBV7-9 to TRBJ1-1; maybe TRBD1 (6 bases). Trimming stripped 3 bases from V and 5 bases from J, with 19 bases between. The CDR3 length is 16 residues. Looked up from germline, CDR1 is SEHNR and CDR2 is FQNEAQ (reference sequence). CDR3 in DNA: TGTGCCAGCAGCTTGTTACCCAGGGGCCGGGAAACTGAAGCTTTCTTT. It is translated as CASSLLPRGRETEAFF.

V is TRBV7-2 and J is TRBJ2-5; 9 bases match TRBD2. CDR1 is SGHTA and CDR2 is FQGNSA in the germline V gene. The J segment lost 5 bases and the V segment lost 5 bases, leaving 3 bases of the junction unmatched. The CDR3 loop spans 13 amino acids. CDR3 sequence reads: CASSIGLAETQYF. In DNA form, the CDR3 reads TGTGCCAGCAGCATCGGACTAGCGGAGACCCAGTACTTC.

This chain links TRBV10-2 with TRBJ2-3, with TRBD1 identical over 9 bases. The germline V gene encodes CDR1 WSHSY and CDR2 SAAADI. The V and J ends lost 7 bases and 3 bases, in that order; junction bases with no gene match: 5. This CDR3 has 14 residues. CDR3 in amino acids: CASTRTGETDTQYF. CDR3 DNA sequence: TGCGCCAGCACGAGGACAGGGGAAACAGATACGCAGTATTTT.

The chain employs TRBV5-1 and TRBJ2-2; maybe TRBD1 (6 bases). This CDR3 contains 16 residues. Germline values: CDR1 SGHRS, CDR2 YFSETQ. The germline V and J ends were trimmed by 5 bases and 4 bases, with 18 bases remaining between them. CDR3 DNA: TGCGCCAGCAGGTCCGCCTTTACAGGGTCCACCGGGGAGCTGTTTTTT. Protein sequence: CASRSAFTGSTGELFF.

Only a few counts were recorded for this clone. The sample carries other DNA sequences with the same CDR3. The CDR3 DNA follows: TGCGCCAGCAGCTCTGGACAGGGGGAGACCCAGTACTTC. It codes for CASSSGQGETQYF. J is TRBJ2-5 and V is TRBV5-1, with 9 bases aligning to TRBD1. CDR3 length: 13 residues. The trim removed 3 bases at V and 5 bases at J, leaving 2 bases unmatched. Germline assignment: CDR1 SGHRS and CDR2 YFSETQ.

The rearrangement links TRBV5-1 to TRBJ1-2; 11 bases line up with TRBD1. V was pared by 4 bases and J by 0 bases, with 5 bases of the junction left unmatched. The CDR3 is 16 residues long. Germline assignment: CDR1 SGHRS and CDR2 YFSETQ. In nucleotides, the CDR3 is TGCGCCAGCAGCCAGGGACAGGGGGGTTCTAACTATGGCTACACCTTC. It yields the protein CASSQGQGGSNYGYTF.

This clone appeared once. This rearrangement joins TRBV7-2 to TRBJ2-3; D ambiguous. V lost 7 bases to trimming and J lost 0 bases, with 11 bases between them. Germline loops: CDR1 SGHTA, CDR2 FQGNSA. This CDR3 spans 14 amino acids. This CDR3 is CASKLSASTDTQYF. Here the CDR3 DNA reads TGTGCCAGCAAGTTGAGCGCTAGCACAGATACGCAGTATTTT.

V gene TRBV11-2 combines with J gene TRBJ2-7; unclear D gene. The V gene lost 6 bases and the J gene lost 2 bases, with 11 bases spanning the gap. Germline lookup yields CDR1 SGHAT and CDR2 FQNNGV. The CDR3 is 13 residues long. Here the CDR3 reads CASSRQVPYEQYF. In nucleotides, the CDR3 is TGTGCCAGCAGTAGGCAGGTCCCCTACGAGCAGTACTTC.

This chain links TRBV28 with TRBJ1-5; D not resolved. V was clipped by 5 bases and J by 0 bases, with 20 bases between them. CDR1 is MDHEN and CDR2 is SYDVKM in the germline V gene. This CDR3 comprises 18 residues. CDR3 region: CASSGSERVRYSNQPQHF. CDR3 sequence (DNA): TGTGCCAGCAGTGGGAGCGAGCGAGTAAGGTATAGCAATCAGCCCCAGCATTTT.

The chain links TRBV19 to TRBJ2-1, with no clear D. Germline CDR1 LNHDA, CDR2 SQIVND (reference sequence). The CDR3 consists of 15 residues. Trimming took 3 bases from V and 4 from J, leaving 13 bases between them. CDR3 protein: CASSIRRLLYNEQFF. In DNA, the CDR3 is TGTGCCAGTAGTATTCGGCGTTTGCTTTACAATGAGCAGTTCTTC.

This rearrangement joins TRBV5-1 to TRBJ1-2; 7 bases align to TRBD1. V lost 5 bases, J lost 3 bases, and 10 bases stayed unmatched. There are 15 residues in the CDR3. The V gene's germline CDR1 is SGHRS and CDR2 YFSETQ. In DNA form, the CDR3 reads TGCGCCAGCAGGGTCCAGGGGGAGGGTTACTATGGCTACACCTTC. Its protein is CASRVQGEGYYGYTF.

V gene TRBV6-1 combines with J gene TRBJ2-7; no definite D call. The CDR3 contains 14 residues. V was pared by 6 bases and J by 3 bases, with 15 bases between. Germline values: CDR1 MNHNS, CDR2 SASEGT. CDR3 amino acids: CASSHQPPGYEQYF. The CDR3 DNA reads as TGTGCCAGCAGCCACCAACCACCTGGCTACGAGCAGTACTTC.

Note on this clone: The sample holds other DNA sequences that translate to the same CDR3. As DNA, the CDR3 is TGTGCCAGCAGTTCAACAGGGGTAAGCAATCAGCCCCAGCATTTT. Its protein is CASSSTGVSNQPQHF. The chain uses TRBV28 and TRBJ1-5; 7 nucleotides line up with TRBD1. V shed 4 bases and J 1 base; nucleotides not matched to a gene: 4. This CDR3 comprises 15 residues. Germline V lookup: CDR1 MDHEN, CDR2 SYDVKM.

The CDR3 loop is CASSRLGGAESPLHF. The CDR3 DNA is TGTGCCAGCAGCCGCCTCGGGGGTGCGGAATCACCCCTCCACTTT. The V and J genes are TRBV5-4 and TRBJ1-6; weak D call: TRBD1 (5 bases). This CDR3 region has 15 residues. With 4 bases removed from V and 10 bases from J, the gap between germline ends came to 18 bases. Germline V lookup: CDR1 SGHNT, CDR2 YYREEE (reference sequence).

The CDR3 nucleotides are TGTGCCAGCAGTTTCCTCGGGCGTCCCTTCCGGGATAGCAATCAGCCCCAGCATTTT. It encodes CASSFLGRPFRDSNQPQHF. The rearrangement uses TRBV28 and TRBJ1-5; D unclear. CDR1 and CDR2 from the germline V gene are MDHEN and SYDVKM. The length of the CDR3 is 19 residues. The V end lost 3 bases, the J end lost 0 bases, and 21 bases lay between the germline ends.

This clone was found once. The chain recombines TRBV27 with TRBJ2-7; 8 bases are a match to TRBD1. The CDR3 is made up of 13 amino acids. In germline, CDR1 is MNHEY, CDR2 SMNVEV (reference sequence). Trimming took 8 bases from V and 3 from J; bases not matched to a gene: 6. The CDR3 sequence: CASVDRVNYEQYF. CDR3 coding DNA: TGTGCCAGCGTGGACAGGGTAAACTACGAGCAGTACTTC.

The V call is TRBV7-2, the J call TRBJ2-7; D unresolved. CDR1 is SGHTA and CDR2 is FQGNSA in the germline V gene. This CDR3 has 16 residues. Trimming took 0 bases from V and 5 from J, leaving 17 bases between them. DNA of the CDR3: TGTGCCAGCAGCTTAGCACTGGGGTTGGTGATCAACGAGCAGTACTTC. Its protein is CASSLALGLVINEQYF.

The chain has TRBV27 and TRBJ1-2; D is undetermined. The V end lost 3 bases, the J end lost 4 bases, and 12 bases lay between the germline ends. The CDR3 spans 14 residues. CDR1 and CDR2 (germline): MNHEY, SMNVEV (reference sequence). CDR3 nucleotides: TGTGCCAGCAGTTTCCGGGCGGAGTTCTATGGCTACACCTTC. Its translation is CASSFRAEFYGYTF.

A word on this clone: The sample contains more than one DNA sequence encoding this CDR3. The J gene is TRBJ2-7, the V gene TRBV4-2, with TRBD2 as a possible D gene (5 bases). Trimming shortened V by 1 base and J by 4 bases, and 8 bases separated the two germline ends. This CDR3 has 13 amino acids. Germline V CDR1 and CDR2: LGHNA, YNFKEQ. CDR3 sequence reads: CASSQVGVYEQYF. The DNA for the CDR3 is TGTGCCAGCAGCCAAGTCGGGGTTTACGAGCAGTACTTC.

The chain joins TRBV28 to TRBJ1-1; unclear D gene. Trimming cost V 7 bases and J 7 bases, with 10 bases left between them. CDR3 size: 11 residues. Germline CDR1 and CDR2: MDHEN and SYDVKM. CDR3 sequence (DNA): TGTGCCAGCACTCGGAGATTTGAAGCTTTCTTT. Translated, it gives CASTRRFEAFF.

As regards this clone: Other DNA sequences of this sample code for an identical CDR3. The chain is built from TRBV18 and TRBJ2-5; D is undetermined. V was trimmed by 0 bases and J by 2 bases, leaving 7 bases between them. The CDR3 spans 14 residues. The germline V gene encodes CDR1 KGHSH and CDR2 LQKENI. The CDR3 region has the DNA TGTGCCAGCTCACCACCTGGACCGCAAGAGACCCAGTACTTC. It yields the protein CASSPPGPQETQYF.

The J gene is TRBJ2-3, the V gene TRBV10-2; D unresolved. V was cut by 2 bases and J by 1 base, with 4 bases left in between. The CDR3 contains 13 residues. Germline CDR1 reads WSHSY; CDR2 reads SAAADI. The CDR3 protein is CASSERGTDTQYF. CDR3 bases: TGCGCCAGCAGTGAGCGAGGCACAGATACGCAGTATTTT.